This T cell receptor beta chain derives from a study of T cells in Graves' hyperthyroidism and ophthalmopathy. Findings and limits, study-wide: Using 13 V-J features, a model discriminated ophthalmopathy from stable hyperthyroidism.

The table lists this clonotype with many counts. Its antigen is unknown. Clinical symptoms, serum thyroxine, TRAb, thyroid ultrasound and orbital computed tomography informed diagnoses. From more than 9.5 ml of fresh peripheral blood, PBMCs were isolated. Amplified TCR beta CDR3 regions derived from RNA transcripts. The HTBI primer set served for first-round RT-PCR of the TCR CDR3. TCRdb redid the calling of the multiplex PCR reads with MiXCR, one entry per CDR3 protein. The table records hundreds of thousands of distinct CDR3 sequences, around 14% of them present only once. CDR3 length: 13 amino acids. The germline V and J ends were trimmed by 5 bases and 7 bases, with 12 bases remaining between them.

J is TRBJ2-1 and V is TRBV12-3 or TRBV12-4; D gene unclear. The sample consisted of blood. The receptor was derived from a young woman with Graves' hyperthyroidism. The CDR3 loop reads CASSPGLGNEQFF. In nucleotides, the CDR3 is TGTGCCAGCAGTCCCGGTCTGGGGAATGAGCAGTTCTTC.